Following are 19 T cell receptor beta chains from one sample sequenced in a study of shared clonotypes between healthy human individuals. Measured with immunoSEQ multiplex PCR; TCRdb has only the in-frame clones, and not every one. The sample includes about 1.4 million clones, around 95% of them seen just once. Source material: naive CD4+ T cells sorted from blood. Subset indicated: CD45RA+ positively selected. These receptors were taken from a man aged 25 to 40 in good health.

CDR3: CASSLSKLGVIYAGELFF. The CDR3 bases are TGTGCCAGCAGCTTAAGCAAGCTGGGGGTAATCTACGCCGGGGAGCTGTTTTTT. The chain combines TRBV7-9 with TRBJ2-2; either TRBD1 or TRBD2 may fit D (5 bases each). CDR3 length: 18 amino acids. Trimming stripped 2 bases from V and 6 bases from J, with 22 bases between. Per the germline V gene, CDR1 is SEHNR and CDR2 is FQNEAQ (reference sequence). The full variable domain, with the rest looked up from reference TRBV7-9 and TRBJ2-2, is DTGVSQNPRHKITKRGQNVTFRCDPISEHNRLYWYRQTLGQGPEFLTYFQNEAQLEKSRLLSDRFSAERPKGSFSTLEIQRTEQGDSAMYLCASSLSKLGVIYAGELFFGEGSRLTVL.

With regard to this clone: Different DNA sequences within this sample yield the same CDR3. The chain is built from TRBV5-1 and TRBJ2-5; TRBD2 aligns across 15 bases. This CDR3 is built from 15 residues. V dropped 4 bases and J dropped 5; count of bases not matched to a gene: 3. Germline values: CDR1 SGHRS, CDR2 YFSETQ. The CDR3 DNA reads TGCGCCAGCAGCACGGGACTAGCGGGAGGCGAGACCCAGTACTTC. Its protein is CASSTGLAGGETQYF.

CDR3 protein: CASSSTSNEQFF. CDR3 DNA sequence: TGTGCCAGCAGCTCTACTAGCAATGAGCAGTTCTTC. V usage is TRBV13 and J usage is TRBJ2-1, with D possibly being TRBD2 (5 bases). Trimming took 4 bases from V and 6 from J, leaving 7 bases between them. Per the germline V gene, CDR1 is PRHDT and CDR2 is FYEKMQ (reference sequence). This CDR3 region has 12 residues.

This sequence joins TRBV15 and TRBJ1-1, with D possibly being TRBD1 (5 bases). This CDR3 is built from 15 residues. Per germline, CDR1 LNHNV and CDR2 YYDKDF (reference sequence). The ends were cut back, 0 bases at V and 2 bases at J, with 10 bases in the middle. The CDR3: CATSRDWQGNTEAFF. The CDR3 nucleotides read TGTGCCACCAGCAGAGATTGGCAGGGAAACACTGAAGCTTTCTTT.

This chain uses TRBV28 with TRBJ2-3; TRBD2 matches at 9 bases. V was clipped by 7 bases and J by 2 bases; unmatched bases: 7. The CDR3 has 15 residues. The germline V gene encodes CDR1 MDHEN and CDR2 SYDVKM. The chain's CDR3 is CASTLSGGPTDTQYF. The CDR3 nucleotides read TGTGCCAGCACCCTTAGCGGGGGCCCCACAGATACGCAGTATTTT.

The chain recombines TRBV6-1 with TRBJ2-1; 8 nucleotides line up with TRBD1. CDR1 MNHNS and CDR2 SASEGT come from the germline V gene. This CDR3 spans 14 amino acids. V lost 1 base, J lost 8 bases, and 4 bases stayed unmatched. CDR3 nucleotide sequence: TGTGCCAGCAGTGAAGTCAGGACAGGGTATGAGCAGTTCTTC. It is translated as CASSEVRTGYEQFF.

V is TRBV19 and J is TRBJ2-1; no clear D. CDR3 length equals 14 residues. The germline V and J ends were trimmed by 7 bases and 2 bases, with 12 bases remaining between them. The germline CDR1 and CDR2 sequences are LNHDA and SQIVND (reference sequence). The CDR3 DNA follows: TGTGCCAGTACCGGGCGCCTTCCCTACAATGAGCAGTTCTTC. As protein: CASTGRLPYNEQFF.

The rearrangement joins TRBV6-6 to TRBJ2-7, with a weak D call TRBD1 (6 bases). The germline V gene encodes CDR1 MNHNY and CDR2 SVGAGI (reference sequence). The ends were cut back, 0 bases at V and 0 bases at J, with 12 bases in the middle. The CDR3 extends over 16 amino acids. The CDR3 protein is CASSYSGQRNSYEQYF. The CDR3 DNA sequence: TGTGCCAGCAGTTACTCGGGACAAAGGAACTCCTACGAGCAGTACTTC.

This chain links TRBV28 with TRBJ2-3; D is unresolved. The CDR3 has 15 residues. V lost 6 bases and J 3 bases, leaving 16 bases between the germline ends. Germline CDR1 MDHEN, CDR2 SYDVKM. The CDR3 protein is CASSSPPLGTDTQYF. DNA for the CDR3: TGTGCCAGCAGCTCTCCCCCGCTAGGGACAGATACGCAGTATTTT.

Of note for this clone: This CDR3 is also generated by other DNA sequences in the sample. The CDR3 nucleotides are TGTGCCAGCAGCCGGGACAGGGGCTCCTACGAGCAGTACTTC. Amino acid sequence: CASSRDRGSYEQYF. The V and J genes are TRBV7-2 and TRBJ2-7, with 10 bases matching TRBD1. Losses at the gene ends were 5 bases for V and 0 bases for J; bases not matched to a gene: 1. CDR1 and CDR2 (germline): SGHTA, FQGNSA. The CDR3 extends over 14 amino acids. The full variable domain, with the rest looked up from reference TRBV7-2 and TRBJ2-7, is GAGVSQSPSNKVTEKGKDVELRCDPISGHTALYWYRQSLGQGLEFLIYFQGNSAPDKSGLPSDRFSAERTGGSVSTLTIQRTQQEDSAVYLCASSRDRGSYEQYFGPGTRLTVT.

This rearrangement joins TRBV7-2 to TRBJ2-2; D ambiguous. CDR3 size: 13 residues. CDR1 SGHTA and CDR2 FQGNSA come from the germline V gene. With 1 base removed from V and 9 bases from J, the gap between germline ends came to 9 bases. This CDR3 is CASSLGVARELFF. For the CDR3, the DNA is TGTGCCAGCAGCTTAGGGGTGGCCAGGGAGCTGTTTTTT.

Regarding this clone: One end of the junction does not line up with germline, which may come from a read error. The gene calls are TRBV6-6 and TRBJ1-1; no definite D call. Germline V gene lookup returns CDR1 MNHNY and CDR2 SVGAGI (reference sequence). This CDR3 region has 16 residues. CDR3 in DNA: TGTGCCAGCAGGTACTTTACACTCCGGGAAGGCGAGGAAGCTTTCTTT. This translates into CASRYFTLREGEEAFF.

The rearrangement links TRBV11-2 to TRBJ1-5; D is unclear. The CDR3 loop spans 15 amino acids. Trimming removed 1 base from V and 5 bases from J, with 12 bases in between. Germline CDR1 SGHAT, CDR2 FQNNGV. CDR3 DNA: TGTGCCAGCAGCTTAGGAGTTCTCGGGCATCAGCCCCAGCATTTT. Translated, it gives CASSLGVLGHQPQHF.

The rearrangement uses TRBV5-6 and TRBJ1-1; 11 positions agree with TRBD1. J was trimmed by 4 bases and V by 4 bases; bases with no gene match: 6. CDR1 and CDR2 (germline): SGHDT, YYEEEE. The CDR3 sequence is 15 residues long. As DNA, the CDR3 is TGTGCCAGCAGCGCGGACAGGGGGCCGGTCACTGAAGCTTTCTTT. Residues: CASSADRGPVTEAFF.

The chain joins TRBV14 to TRBJ2-3; D gene uncertain. The germline V gene encodes CDR1 SGHDN and CDR2 FVKESK. The V gene lost 5 bases and the J gene lost 1 base, with 7 bases spanning the gap. This CDR3 contains 13 residues. CDR3 sequence: CASSSRGTDTQYF. The CDR3 DNA follows: TGTGCCAGCAGCTCGCGCGGCACAGATACGCAGTATTTT.

The chain links TRBV27 to TRBJ1-1, with a possible D match to TRBD1 (5 bases). CDR3 size: 12 residues. The germline CDR1 and CDR2 sequences are MNHEY and SMNVEV (reference sequence). The V end lost 8 bases, the J end lost 4 bases, and 11 bases lay between the germline ends. In nucleotides, the CDR3 is TGTGCCAGCCGACAGCGGGGCACTGAAGCTTTCTTT. This translates into CASRQRGTEAFF.

There are a few counts of this clone. This chain joins TRBV10-3 and TRBJ1-2; D is unclear. Germline CDR1 and CDR2: ENHRY and SYGVKD. Trimming removed 4 bases at V and 13 bases at J, with 19 bases between. The CDR3 spans 13 residues. CDR3 amino acids: CAISASRHEDPTF. In nucleotides, the CDR3 is TGTGCCATCAGTGCATCGCGACACGAAGATCCCACCTTC.

This chain uses TRBV5-1 with TRBJ2-3; 13 nucleotides agree with TRBD2. There are 16 residues in the CDR3. Per germline, CDR1 SGHRS and CDR2 YFSETQ. The ends lost 0 bases at V and 6 bases at J; junction bases unmatched: 4. Here the CDR3 reads CASSLGTSGRLDTQYF. CDR3 bases: TGCGCCAGCAGCTTGGGGACTAGCGGGAGATTGGATACGCAGTATTTT.

The chain links TRBV29-1 to TRBJ1-1, with unresolved D. In germline, CDR1 is SQVTM, CDR2 ANQGSEA. There are 9 residues in the CDR3. Trimming shortened V by 5 bases and J by 8 bases, and 6 bases separated the two germline ends. CDR3 in amino acids: CSVLPEAFF. The DNA of the CDR3 is TGCAGCGTTCTGCCGGAAGCTTTCTTT.